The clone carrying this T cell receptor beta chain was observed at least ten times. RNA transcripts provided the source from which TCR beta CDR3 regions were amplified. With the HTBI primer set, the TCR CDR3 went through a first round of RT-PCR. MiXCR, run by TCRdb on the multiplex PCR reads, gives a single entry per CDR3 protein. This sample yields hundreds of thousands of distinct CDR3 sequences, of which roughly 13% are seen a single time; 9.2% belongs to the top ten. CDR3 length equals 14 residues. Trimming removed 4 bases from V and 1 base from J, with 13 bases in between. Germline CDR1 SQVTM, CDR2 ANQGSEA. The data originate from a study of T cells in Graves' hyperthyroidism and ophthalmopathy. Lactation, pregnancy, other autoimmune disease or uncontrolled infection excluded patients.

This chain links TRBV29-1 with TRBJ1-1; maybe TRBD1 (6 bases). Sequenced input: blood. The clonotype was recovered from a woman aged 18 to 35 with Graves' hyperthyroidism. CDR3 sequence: CSVGRRGKNTEAFF. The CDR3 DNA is TGCAGCGTTGGAAGAAGGGGGAAGAACACTGAAGCTTTCTTT.